The rows below give T cell receptor beta chains drawn from one sample of a study of blood T cell repertoires in COVID-19. Here immunoSEQ multiplex PCR was the method, and the copy in TCRdb shows in-frame clones only, minus some. Of under 300,000 clones in the sample, roughly 86% were seen once. Input material: peripheral blood. Every receptor here comes from a man aged 45-65 years with acute or convalescent COVID-19. Both conserved end residues are part of each CDR3. The order of the fields is CDR3 length, J gene, D gene, V gene, clone size, CDR3 DNA, CDR3 protein. A D gene is named only where the DNA matches it firmly. A row's size may be missing; if present it is once, few, many or a size class.

length: 14
J: TRBJ2-3
D: .
V: TRBV5-1
size: .
DNA: TGCGCCAGCAGCTCGGGACTGCGCACAGATACGCAGTATTTT
CDR3: CASSSGLRTDTQYF

length: 17
J: TRBJ1-3
D: TRBD1
V: TRBV9
size: .
DNA: TGTGCCAGCAGCGTAGCCGGACAGGGAAGATCTGGAAACACCATATATTTT
CDR3: CASSVAGQGRSGNTIYF

length: 14
J: TRBJ1-2
D: .
V: TRBV5-1
size: .
DNA: TGCGCCAGCAGCTTGTCTCTTCGTAACTATGGCTACACCTTC
CDR3: CASSLSLRNYGYTF

length: 16
J: TRBJ1-6
D: TRBD1
V: TRBV2
size: .
DNA: TGTGCCAGCAGTGGGGTGACAGGGTTTCGGAATTCACCCCTCCACTTT
CDR3: CASSGVTGFRNSPLHF

length: 14
J: TRBJ2-1
D: .
V: TRBV5-1
size: .
DNA: TGCGCCAGCAGCTTAGGACAGACCAAGGTCGAGCAGTTCTTC
CDR3: CASSLGQTKVEQFF

length: 16
J: TRBJ2-1
D: TRBD2
V: TRBV25-1
size: .
DNA: TGTGCCAGCAGTGAGACTAGCGGGAGGGGGGACAATGAGCAGTTCTTC
CDR3: CASSETSGRGDNEQFF

length: 15
J: TRBJ1-4
D: .
V: TRBV18
size: .
DNA: TGTGCCAGCTCGTCCGAGGGAGCAACTAATGAAAAACTGTTTTTT
CDR3: CASSSEGATNEKLFF

length: 14
J: TRBJ1-1
D: .
V: TRBV7-9
size: .
DNA: TGTGCCAGCAGCTTATTGGGAGTTGGTACTGAAGCTTTCTTT
CDR3: CASSLLGVGTEAFF

length: 14
J: TRBJ2-2
D: .
V: TRBV18
size: .
DNA: TGTGCCAGCTCTTACGCAGGGTTGGCCGGGGAGCTGTTTTTT
CDR3: CASSYAGLAGELFF

length: 13
J: TRBJ1-1
D: .
V: TRBV10-1
size: .
DNA: TGCGCCAGCAGTGCACAGGGAGTCACTGAAGCTTTCTTT
CDR3: CASSAQGVTEAFF

length: 12
J: TRBJ2-7
D: .
V: TRBV7-2
size: .
DNA: TGTGCCAGCAGCTCCAGGGCCGGCGAGCAGTACTTC
CDR3: CASSSRAGEQYF

length: 14
J: TRBJ1-1
D: TRBD1
V: TRBV29-1
size: once
DNA: TGCAGCGTTGAAGAGGACAGGATGAACACTGAAGCTTTCTTT
CDR3: CSVEEDRMNTEAFF

length: 13
J: TRBJ2-3
D: .
V: TRBV10-2
size: few
DNA: TGCGCCAGCAGTGCCGTAGGAGGAGATACGCAGTATTTT
CDR3: CASSAVGGDTQYF

length: 14
J: TRBJ2-1
D: TRBD1
V: TRBV5-1
size: .
DNA: TGCGCCAGCAGGCGGGGACAGGGGGCGGATGAGCAGTTCTTC
CDR3: CASRRGQGADEQFF

length: 18
J: TRBJ1-6
D: TRBD1
V: TRBV28
size: .
DNA: TGTGCCAGCAGTTACCCGAAAGAACCCGGGACAGGGAGGACACCCCTCCACTTT
CDR3: CASSYPKEPGTGRTPLHF

length: 13
J: TRBJ1-5
D: TRBD1
V: TRBV19
size: .
DNA: TGTGCCAGTACGACAGGGAGGAATCAGCCCCAGCATTTT
CDR3: CASTTGRNQPQHF

length: 13
J: TRBJ2-5
D: .
V: TRBV11-2
size: .
DNA: TGTGCCAGCAGCTTAGGCAGGTTTGAGACCCAGTACTTC
CDR3: CASSLGRFETQYF

length: 16
J: TRBJ2-3
D: TRBD1
V: TRBV27
size: .
DNA: TGTGCCAGCAGTTCCTGGACAGGGAGAGGCACAGATACGCAGTATTTT
CDR3: CASSSWTGRGTDTQYF

length: 13
J: TRBJ1-1
D: TRBD1
V: TRBV11-3
size: .
DNA: TGTGCCAGCAGTGGACAGGGTGCCACTGAAGCTTTCTTT
CDR3: CASSGQGATEAFF

length: 14
J: TRBJ2-1
D: TRBD2
V: TRBV28
size: .
DNA: TGTGCCAGCACCCACAGCGGGAGGAGGAATGAGCAGTTCTTC
CDR3: CASTHSGRRNEQFF

length: 13
J: TRBJ1-6
D: .
V: TRBV10-3
size: .
DNA: TGTGCCATCAGTGGGAACCTAGATTCACCCCTCCACTTT
CDR3: CAISGNLDSPLHF

length: 14
J: TRBJ2-7
D: .
V: TRBV7-3
size: .
DNA: TGTGCCAGCAGCCCCGGGACAGCGGGAGATGAGCAGTACTTC
CDR3: CASSPGTAGDEQYF

length: 13
J: TRBJ2-7
D: .
V: TRBV2
size: .
DNA: TGTGCCAGCAGTGAAGGTAGCATTTACGAGCAGTACTTC
CDR3: CASSEGSIYEQYF

length: 16
J: TRBJ1-3
D: .
V: TRBV15
size: .
DNA: TGTGCCACCAGCAGAGACCTGGGGGGGTCCGGAAACACCATATATTTT
CDR3: CATSRDLGGSGNTIYF

length: 17
J: TRBJ2-1
D: TRBD2
V: TRBV15
size: .
DNA: TGTGCCACCAGCAGAGCCTCCTCGGGAGCGGGAGCGATTGAGCAGTTCTTC
CDR3: CATSRASSGAGAIEQFF

length: 15
J: TRBJ2-2
D: .
V: TRBV6-6
size: .
DNA: TGTGCCAGCAGTTACGAGGTAGCTGGCCCCGGGGAGCTGTTTTTT
CDR3: CASSYEVAGPGELFF

length: 15
J: TRBJ2-7
D: TRBD2
V: TRBV9
size: .
DNA: TGTGCCAGCAGCGTAGGGGCTAGCGGGACATACGAGCAGTACTTC
CDR3: CASSVGASGTYEQYF

length: 15
J: TRBJ2-6
D: .
V: TRBV5-1
size: .
DNA: TGCGCCAGCAGCGACAGACCTTTAGGGGCCAACGTCCTGACTTTC
CDR3: CASSDRPLGANVLTF

length: 18
J: TRBJ1-6
D: .
V: TRBV18
size: once
DNA: TGTGCCAGCTCACCATTATGGACTGCAAGCTCCTATAATTCACCCCTCCACTTT
CDR3: CASSPLWTASSYNSPLHF

length: 14
J: TRBJ2-1
D: .
V: TRBV27
size: .
DNA: TGTGCCAGCAGGGGCCTAGCCTCCTACAATGAGCAGTTCTTC
CDR3: CASRGLASYNEQFF

length: 15
J: TRBJ2-7
D: TRBD2
V: TRBV6-6
size: .
DNA: TGTGCCAGCAGGACTAGCGGGGGAACAGCCTACGAGCAGTACTTC
CDR3: CASRTSGGTAYEQYF

length: 12
J: TRBJ1-6
D: .
V: TRBV6-5
size: .
DNA: TGTGCCAGCAGTTACGGTAGTTCACCCCTCCACTTT
CDR3: CASSYGSSPLHF

length: 14
J: TRBJ2-7
D: TRBD1
V: TRBV9
size: .
DNA: TGTGCCAGCAGCCCCCGGGACAGGGTTTACGAGCAGTACTTC
CDR3: CASSPRDRVYEQYF

length: 13
J: TRBJ2-5
D: .
V: TRBV18
size: .
DNA: TGTGCCAGCTCACCTCCGACAGTCGAGACCCAGTACTTC
CDR3: CASSPPTVETQYF

length: 15
J: TRBJ2-7
D: TRBD2
V: TRBV6-7
size: .
DNA: TGTGCCAGCAGTGGACTAGCGGGGACCTCCTACGAGCAGTACTTC
CDR3: CASSGLAGTSYEQYF

length: 15
J: TRBJ1-6
D: .
V: TRBV4-1
size: .
DNA: TGCGCCAGCAGCCAAGACGGGCAGGGATATTCACCCCTCCACTTT
CDR3: CASSQDGQGYSPLHF

length: 18
J: TRBJ2-7
D: .
V: TRBV7-9
size: .
DNA: TGTGCCAGCAGCTTAGCGCGGCTAGCCGCCTTGAGCTCCTACGAGCAGTACTTC
CDR3: CASSLARLAALSSYEQYF

length: 13
J: TRBJ2-7
D: .
V: TRBV18
size: .
DNA: TGTGCCAGCTCACTTCGACAGGCCTACGAGCAGTACTTC
CDR3: CASSLRQAYEQYF

length: 11
J: TRBJ1-2
D: .
V: TRBV6-5
size: .
DNA: TGTGCCAGTCGCCTCGGGGGGGGCTACACCTTC
CDR3: CASRLGGGYTF

length: 18
J: TRBJ1-6
D: .
V: TRBV19
size: .
DNA: TGTGCCAGTACCTCCGGACAGTTACTATACCACTATAATTCACCCCTCCACTTT
CDR3: CASTSGQLLYHYNSPLHF

length: 14
J: TRBJ2-5
D: TRBD2
V: TRBV7-9
size: .
DNA: TGTGCCAGCAGCCCGATGGGGGGGCAAGAGACCCAGTACTTC
CDR3: CASSPMGGQETQYF

length: 13
J: TRBJ2-2
D: .
V: TRBV18
size: .
DNA: TGTGCCAGCTCACCATGGCCGACCGGGGAGCTGTTTTTT
CDR3: CASSPWPTGELFF

length: 15
J: TRBJ2-7
D: TRBD1
V: TRBV6-5
size: .
DNA: TGTGCCAGCAGGGATCCGGGACAGGGGTTCCACGAGCAGTACTTC
CDR3: CASRDPGQGFHEQYF

length: 15
J: TRBJ2-1
D: TRBD1
V: TRBV19
size: once
DNA: TGTGCCAGTAGTCTGGGACAGGTCTCCTACAATGAGCAGTTCTTC
CDR3: CASSLGQVSYNEQFF

length: 14
J: TRBJ1-2
D: .
V: TRBV19
size: few
DNA: TGTGCCAGTACCCCGGGAAGGGGAGGCTATGGCTACACCTTC
CDR3: CASTPGRGGYGYTF

length: 15
J: TRBJ1-6
D: TRBD1
V: TRBV6-1
size: .
DNA: TGTGCCAGCAGTGACGGGACAGTCAATAATTCACCCCTCCACTTT
CDR3: CASSDGTVNNSPLHF

length: 15
J: TRBJ2-1
D: TRBD2
V: TRBV15
size: .
DNA: TGTGCCACCAGCAGAGGGGGGCTAGCGGGAGGGGAGCAGTTCTTC
CDR3: CATSRGGLAGGEQFF

length: 16
J: TRBJ2-5
D: TRBD2
V: TRBV3-1/TRBV3-2
size: .
DNA: TGTGCCAGCAGTCCCGGGGAGCGGGGGGACATAGAGACCCAGTACTTC
CDR3: CASSPGERGDIETQYF

length: 14
J: TRBJ2-7
D: TRBD1
V: TRBV11-2
size: .
DNA: TGTGCCAGCAGCTTAGGACAGGGGGTCGGCGAGCAGTACTTC
CDR3: CASSLGQGVGEQYF

length: 13
J: TRBJ2-1
D: .
V: TRBV7-3
size: .
DNA: TGTGCCAGCAGCTTAGCCGGGGACAATGAGCAGTTCTTC
CDR3: CASSLAGDNEQFF

length: 13
J: TRBJ1-1
D: TRBD1
V: TRBV3-1/TRBV3-2
size: .
DNA: TGTGCCAGCCGAGGACAGGGTTGGACTGAAGCTTTCTTT
CDR3: CASRGQGWTEAFF

length: 15
J: TRBJ2-3
D: .
V: TRBV7-9
size: .
DNA: TGTGCCAGCAGCCCCCGGAGTATCTCGGGGGATACGCAGTATTTT
CDR3: CASSPRSISGDTQYF

length: 13
J: TRBJ1-1
D: .
V: TRBV10-3
size: .
DNA: TGTGCCATCGGCAGGGGCCCGAACACTGAAGCTTTCTTT
CDR3: CAIGRGPNTEAFF

length: 15
J: TRBJ2-7
D: TRBD1
V: TRBV28
size: .
DNA: TGTGCCAGCCGAAACCCCGGACAGGGCGAGGGCGAGCAGTACTTC
CDR3: CASRNPGQGEGEQYF

length: 14
J: TRBJ2-1
D: .
V: TRBV5-1
size: .
DNA: TGCGCCAGCAGCTTCGACATCTCCTACAATGAGCAGTTCTTC
CDR3: CASSFDISYNEQFF

length: 13
J: TRBJ1-1
D: .
V: TRBV29-1
size: .
DNA: TGCAGCTCAACAATCAGGGATTCCACTGAAGCTTTCTTT
CDR3: CSSTIRDSTEAFF

length: 14
J: TRBJ2-1
D: .
V: TRBV2
size: .
DNA: TGTGCCAGCAGGGAGGGGGCTCTCTACAATGAGCAGTTCTTC
CDR3: CASREGALYNEQFF